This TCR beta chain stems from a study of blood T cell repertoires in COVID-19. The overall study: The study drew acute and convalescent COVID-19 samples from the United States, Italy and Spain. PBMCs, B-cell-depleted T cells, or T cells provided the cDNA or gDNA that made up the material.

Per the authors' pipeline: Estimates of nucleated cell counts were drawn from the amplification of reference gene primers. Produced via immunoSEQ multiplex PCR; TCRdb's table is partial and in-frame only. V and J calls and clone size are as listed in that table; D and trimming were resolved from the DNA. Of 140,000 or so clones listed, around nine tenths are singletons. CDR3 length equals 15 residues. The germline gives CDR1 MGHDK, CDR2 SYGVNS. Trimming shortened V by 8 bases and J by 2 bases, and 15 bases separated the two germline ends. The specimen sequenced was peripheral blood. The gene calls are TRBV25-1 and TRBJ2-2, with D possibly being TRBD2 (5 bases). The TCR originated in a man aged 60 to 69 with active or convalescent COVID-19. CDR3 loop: CASRTAGINTGELFF. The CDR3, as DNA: TGTGCCAGCCGAACAGCCGGGATCAACACCGGGGAGCTGTTTTTT.